This T cell receptor beta chain appears in the sequencing data of a study of cytomegalovirus exposure and HLA in healthy donors. Study-wide background: Assignment to the Caucasian-associated ancestry cluster applied to less than 85% of the approximately 400 genotyped donors. Study outcomes and limitations: The study listed under 200 cytomegalovirus-associated TCR beta chains. There were several of the most significant clusters that appeared linked to common viral pathogens in a later analysis.

In this sample, this clone turned up a few times. The antigen remains unidentified. The study ran its PCR with 60 Vbeta and 13 Jbeta primers. TCRdb's copy holds only in-frame clones and misses some; the assay was immunoSEQ multiplex PCR. The sample includes 130,000 or so clones, 74% seen only once; the top ten take approximately 7%. V trimming: 5 bases; J trimming: 6 bases; junction bases outside the gene matches: 7. Germline V gene data show CDR1 as MDHEN and CDR2 as SYDVKM. The CDR3 length is 15 residues. This chain links TRBV28 with TRBJ1-2, with 12 bases identical to TRBD1. Material: PBMCs. The clonotype was recovered from a male donor in good health and CMV-seronegative. DNA of the CDR3: TGTGCCAGCAGTCCACTCGGGACAGGGGGCCATGGCTACACCTTC. It translates to CASSPLGTGGHGYTF.